This T cell receptor (beta chain) derives from a study of molecular identifiers for immune sequencing clone quantification (dated by TCRdb to 2017 to 2018). General notes on the study: For a replicate experiment, the RNA from either around 20,000 or 99,000 naive CD8 T cells was divided into five aliquots, and four of those aliquots went on to sequencing. This methods study benchmarked molecular-identifier clustering-based TCR repertoire sequencing (MIDCIRS) and TCR RNA copy counting, using CD8 T cells to do so. Here is what the overall study found, with its caveats: Highly expanded clone sizes could be underestimated because identical TCR molecules may share a barcode. Clones above 20 RNA copies held over 99% of molecules in CMV-specific effector cells but under 1% in naive cells. When barcode sub-clustering was omitted, TCR diversity was inflated by chimeric consensus sequences, with chimeras reaching as high as 47%. Spiked-in Jurkat TCR RNA equivalent to a single cell was reported to be detectable even among fewer than 1.2 million naive CD8 T cells. Modeling indicated about three TCR RNA copies recovered per cell, compared with about 9.7 by digital PCR, which implies a capture efficiency of 25% to 35%.

Taken from cysteine to phenylalanine, the CDR3 has 13 residues. The DNA shown is the 39-base CDR3, in frame from base 1. For CDR1 and CDR2, the germline V gene (reference sequence) lists SEHNR and FQNEAQ. On a BD FACSAria II, naive CD8 T cells were FACS-sorted as CD8+CD4-CCR7+CD45RA+ and collected into RLT Plus buffer. To compare sensitivity, a portion of the naive CD8 T cell RNA was divided evenly between MIDCIRS and a Smart-seq2-style 5'RACE protocol. CD8 T cells were enriched with RosetteSep CD8+ T Cell Enrichment Cocktail and Ficoll-Paque, followed by ACK red cell lysis. The library was made by PCR. Sequencing was carried out with an Illumina MiSeq. The Qiagen AllPrep DNA/RNA kit was used to purify total RNA. Before analysis, reads from multiple sequencing runs of the same library were pooled. The published analysis was carried out like this. Reads were retained only if the reads had an exact TCR constant sequence, and the retained reads were trimmed to 150 nt and grouped according to their 12-nt molecular barcodes. Reads inside each barcode group were sub-clustered using a 15% Levenshtein threshold, and a quality-weighted consensus sequence was constructed for each RNA molecule. Non-functional sequences were excluded, and lower-count sequences lying one edit away from another sequence were also excluded. Based on a fit of two negative binomial distributions, barcode sub-clusters having less than 20% of the maximum read count were discarded. The public reads were quality trimmed at Q25 with fastp and then assembled into clones with MiXCR by TCRdb, keeping productive beta chains. Every entry covers one CDR3 protein and lists the most common genes and DNA from its rows. TCRdb's processing, not the study's, gives the V and J calls here. Here the sample has tens of thousands of distinct CDR3 sequences; about 18% occur a single time. Around 7% of the sample is in the top ten clones.

As for this clonotype: There is no known antigen for this receptor. At one of its ends the junction is not consistent with the germline gene, which may arise from a read error.

The receptor was derived from a human donor in good health. Some libraries in this study had Jurkat cell RNA spiked in. Sequencing was done on a sample of naive CD8+ T cells from blood, with Jurkat cell RNA spiked in. Taken with the paper, the label for cell subset or site translates to: FACS-sorted CD8+CD4-CCR7+CD45RA+ naive T cells. The rearrangement joined TRBV7-9 to TRBJ2-7, with the D gene uncertain. The CDR3 region: CASSLGDSYEQHF. DNA sequence: TGTGCCAGCAGCTTAGGAGACTCCTACGAGCAGCACTTC. Reference TRBV7-9 and TRBJ2-7 proteins supply the regions before and after the CDR3; the full variable domain is: DTGVSQNPRHKITKRGQNVTFRCDPISEHNRLYWYRQTLGQGPEFLTYFQNEAQLEKSRLLSDRFSAERPKGSFSTLEIQRTEQGDSAMYLCASSLGDSYEQHFGPGTRLTVT.